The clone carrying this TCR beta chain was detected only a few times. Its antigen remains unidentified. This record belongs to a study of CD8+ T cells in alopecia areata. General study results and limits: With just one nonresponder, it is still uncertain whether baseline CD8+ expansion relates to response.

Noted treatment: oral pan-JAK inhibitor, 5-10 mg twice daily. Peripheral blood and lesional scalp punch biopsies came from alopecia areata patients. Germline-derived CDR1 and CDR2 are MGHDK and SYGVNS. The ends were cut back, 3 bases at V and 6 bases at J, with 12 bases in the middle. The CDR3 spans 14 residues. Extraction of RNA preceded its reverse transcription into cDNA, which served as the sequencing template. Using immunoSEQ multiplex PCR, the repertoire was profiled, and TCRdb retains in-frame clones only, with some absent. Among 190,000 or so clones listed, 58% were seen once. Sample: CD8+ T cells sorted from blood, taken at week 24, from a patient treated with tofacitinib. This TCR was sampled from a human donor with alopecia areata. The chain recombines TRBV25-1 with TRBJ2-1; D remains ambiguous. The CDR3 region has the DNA TGTGCCAGCAGTGACCCGGGCGACCGCAATGAGCAGTTCTTC. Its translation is CASSDPGDRNEQFF.